These T cell receptor beta chains were read from a single sample in a study of OX40 agonist ivuxolimab in advanced cancers. TCRdb's table, derived via immunoSEQ multiplex PCR, lists solely in-frame clones and lacks some. Here the sample spans approximately 82,000 clones, 75% to 90% being singletons. This material consisted of CD4+ or CD8+ T cells sorted from blood, taken in a trial of the OX40 agonist ivuxolimab. These receptors all stem from an adult with an advanced solid tumor such as melanoma, head and neck, liver or kidney cancer. The CDR3 runs from the conserved cysteine through the conserved F or W. D genes are given only for firm matches. Clone size is given for some rows only: seen once, a few or many times, or a class if the clone is expanded.

j_call	d_call	clone_size	v_call	cdr3_nt	cdr3_aa
TRBJ2-2	.	few	TRBV7-9	TGTGCCAGCAGCTTAGCTGGCAGGGGGAGGACCGGGGAGCTGTTTTTT	CASSLAGRGRTGELFF
TRBJ2-7	TRBD2	.	TRBV7-2	TGTGCCAGCAGCGGTAGACGACCCCCTAAGCGGGGGGGCTACGAGCAGTACTTC	CASSGRRPPKRGGYEQYF
TRBJ2-5	.	.	TRBV6-6	TGTGCCAGCAGTCCCACCCTGAATCTGCAGACCCAGTACTTC	CASSPTLNLQTQYF
TRBJ2-7	TRBD2	once	TRBV6-5	TGTGCCAGCACCCCGACTAGCGGGAGCTACGAGCAGTACTTC	CASTPTSGSYEQYF
TRBJ2-2	TRBD1	.	TRBV10-1	TGCGCCAGCAGCGACGACAGGGGTCGGGGGATGGTCTCCGGGGAGCTGTTTTTT	CASSDDRGRGMVSGELFF
TRBJ2-5	TRBD2	.	TRBV7-9	TGTGCCAGCAGCCCTGGACTAGCGGGAAAAGAGACCCAGTACTTC	CASSPGLAGKETQYF
TRBJ2-7	.	.	TRBV18	TGTGCCAGCTCACCATGGACGGACCGGGCCAAAAACGCCTACGAGCAGTACTTC	CASSPWTDRAKNAYEQYF
TRBJ1-3	.	.	TRBV14	TGTGCCAGCAGCTCATACAGGGCGGCCTCTGGAAACACCATATATTTT	CASSSYRAASGNTIYF
TRBJ2-7	.	.	TRBV19	TGTGCCAGTAGTTCCCAGACACACTACGAGCAGTACTTC	CASSSQTHYEQYF
TRBJ1-1	.	.	TRBV4-3	TGCGCCAGCAGCCAAGATACCCAGGCGTACACTGAAGCTTTCTTT	CASSQDTQAYTEAFF
TRBJ1-1	.	.	TRBV7-9	TGTGCCAGCAGCTTAGCGCTAGGGGGAGTGAACACTGAAGCTTTCTTT	CASSLALGGVNTEAFF
TRBJ2-5	.	.	TRBV11-2	TGTGCCAGCAGCTTGACGGGGGAAGAGACCCAGTACTTC	CASSLTGEETQYF
TRBJ2-7	.	.	TRBV18	TGTGCCAGCTCACAAGAGACCGACTACCTGTCGAAGCAGTACTTC	CASSQETDYLSKQYF
TRBJ1-2	.	few	TRBV6-5	TGTGCCAGTACGGGGGCGCTGGGGTTCGGCTACACCTTC	CASTGALGFGYTF
TRBJ2-1	TRBD2	.	TRBV5-6	TGTGCCAGCAGCCCCTCGGGGGGGCGGGGACTCTTTTTGGATGAGCAGTTCTTC	CASSPSGGRGLFLDEQFF
TRBJ1-6	.	.	TRBV11-2	TGTGCCAGCAGCTTAATAGATTCACCCCTCCACTTT	CASSLIDSPLHF
TRBJ1-6	.	.	TRBV7-6	TGTGCCAGCAGCCTCGAACAGCCCCATGCCCTCCACTTT	CASSLEQPHALHF
TRBJ2-3	TRBD1	.	TRBV6-1	TGTGCCAGCAGTGGGGGACAGCCTAGCACAGATACGCAGTATTTT	CASSGGQPSTDTQYF
TRBJ2-3	TRBD1	.	TRBV7-3	TGTGCCAGCAGCCGGACAGGGAGGTTTGGGGATACGCAGTATTTT	CASSRTGRFGDTQYF
TRBJ2-5	.	.	TRBV9	TGTGCCAGCAGCGTAGAGGGGGGCCGGGAGACCCAGTACTTC	CASSVEGGRETQYF
TRBJ1-2	.	.	TRBV6-1	TGTGCCAGCAGTGAAGGGTGGGGGACTGACTATGGCTACACCTTC	CASSEGWGTDYGYTF
TRBJ2-2	TRBD2	.	TRBV4-3	TGCGCCAGCAGCCAAGCTAGCGGGGGTAACACCGGGGAGCTGTTTTTT	CASSQASGGNTGELFF
TRBJ2-1	.	.	TRBV6-5	TGTGCCAGCAGCCGCCGTTGGACAGCCTACAATGAGCAGTTCTTC	CASSRRWTAYNEQFF
TRBJ2-5	.	.	TRBV7-2	TGTGCCAGCAGCCCCAGGACCGGCGAGGAGACCCAGTACTTC	CASSPRTGEETQYF
TRBJ2-2	TRBD2	.	TRBV7-2	TGTGCCAGCAGCGCGGCGAGGACTAGGGTCACCGGGGAGCTGTTTTTT	CASSAARTRVTGELFF
TRBJ1-3	.	few	TRBV7-9	TGTGCCAGCAGCTTGAGGGATGGAAACACCATATATTTT	CASSLRDGNTIYF
TRBJ1-1	.	.	TRBV5-8	TGTGCCAGCAGTTTTGATGGGGGTCGGGCTTTCTTT	CASSFDGGRAFF
TRBJ1-4	.	.	TRBV5-1	TGCGCCAGCAGCCCGGGGGGTACTAATGAAAAACTGTTTTTT	CASSPGGTNEKLFF
TRBJ2-7	.	.	TRBV11-2	TGTGCCAGCGCCCGACAGGGAGGGTTTGTCGAGCAGTACTTC	CASARQGGFVEQYF
TRBJ1-4	.	.	TRBV27	TGTGCCACCACCGGATCTCGTCCCACTAATGAAAAACTGTTTTTT	CATTGSRPTNEKLFF
TRBJ2-6	TRBD2	.	TRBV5-1	TGCGCCAGCAGCGGACCCGGACTAGCGGGGGGAAACTCTGGGGCCAACGTCCTGACTTTC	CASSGPGLAGGNSGANVLTF
TRBJ2-7	.	.	TRBV7-2	TGTGCCAGCAGCCCGAAGACACCCGGAAGGTACGAGCAGTACTTC	CASSPKTPGRYEQYF
TRBJ1-2	.	.	TRBV12-5	TGTGCTAGTAGTGGGACAACCAAGGAGGGCTACACCTTC	CASSGTTKEGYTF
TRBJ1-5	.	.	TRBV11-2	TGTGCCAGCAGCTTAGATCCCGGAAGCAATCAGCCCCAGCATTTT	CASSLDPGSNQPQHF
TRBJ2-3	.	.	TRBV10-3	TGTGCCATCAGTGATCCGGGACATGGCACAGATACGCAGTATTTT	CAISDPGHGTDTQYF